Included here is one T cell receptor beta chain sequence, with context. What it binds is not known. The record originates from a study of response to subunit inactivated influenza vaccine. Study-level results: The authors put forward the suggestion that each seasonal influenza vaccination may bring in only a limited number of new T cells.

One entry per CDR3 protein results from TCRdb running MiXCR on the RT-PCR reads. The table includes about 310,000 distinct CDR3 sequences, 21% detected once. Germline CDR1 reads LGHNA; CDR2 reads YNFKEQ. V lost 0 bases, J lost 6 bases, and 17 bases lay in between. The CDR3 has 16 residues. V usage is TRBV4-2 and J usage is TRBJ2-5; D is unclear. The input for sequencing was PBMCs from blood, taken less than 22 months after vaccination. This clonotype was sampled from a man aged 50 to 69 who received an inactivated influenza vaccine. The CDR3 nucleotides are TGTGCCAGCAGCCAAGAGTCAGTTGCCCCGGGTAAGACCCAGTACTTC. Translation: CASSQESVAPGKTQYF.